This T cell receptor beta chain emerged from a study of neoadjuvant anti-PD-1 for oral cavity cancer (dated by TCRdb to the early 2020s). Study-level background: Before undergoing curative-intent surgical resection, most patients got three to four biweekly nivolumab doses at 3 mg/kg. Patients without progression received a fourth nivolumab dose around day 43 and underwent definitive surgical resection on days 50-56. The parent correlative cohort had 12 to 13 patients and a response rate of approximately 30%. Under RECIST 1.1, a patient counted as a responder if showing complete response, partial response or stable disease, and as a non-responder if showing progression.

For deep sequencing, each PBMC sample was run in six replicates, with libraries mostly built from about 510 ng of input genomic DNA. The immunoSEQ hsTCRbeta kit was used to prepare TCRbeta libraries according to the manufacturer's instructions. The finished libraries were brought together in one pool at approximately 3.2 nM, which was then read using an Illumina NovaSeq 6000 S4 flow cell. Per the authors' processing: The immunoSEQ Analyzer was used for raw data preprocessing and quality control. The analysis was restricted to productive rearrangements, with each unique CDR3 amino acid sequence defining a clonotype. Repertoire clonality was estimated as the Gini-Simpson index, which was computed with the R package tcR. Gini indices were compared with Student's t test, and associations with tumor size change were assessed by Pearson correlation. TCRdb took over this immuneACCESS table, retaining in-frame rearrangements with V and J assigned. Such tables are incomplete; in checked studies, under half of the missing clones stem from an unresolved V gene, and the remainder is unexplained. V, J and clone size are taken as reported in that table, and D and trimming were inferred from the DNA itself. A total of about 14,000 clones appear in this sample, 73% of them only once. About 2.8% of the sample goes to the ten largest clones.

Interpreted using the paper, the time point label stands for: before neoadjuvant nivolumab. Patients had been newly diagnosed with stage II-IVA oral cavity squamous cell carcinoma, and no prior systemic or radiation treatment had been given to the patients. Everyone in the cohort had locally advanced, HPV-negative oral cavity squamous cell carcinoma. Peripheral blood mononuclear cells were analyzed directly, without maintenance or expansion in culture. The samples were obtained from a longitudinal correlative study of a single-arm phase II trial testing neoadjuvant nivolumab in oral cavity squamous cell carcinoma. Genomic DNA-based TCRbeta sequencing was performed on subject-matched pre- and post-treatment PBMCs and tumors from three responders and three non-responders. Peripheral blood mononuclear cells were collected before nivolumab treatment and again after treatment, at the time of surgery. The Maxwell RSC DNA from Cells kit was used to isolate genomic DNA from PBMCs.

CDR1 MNHEY and CDR2 SVGAGI are derived from the germline V gene. The CDR3 measures 13 amino acids from cysteine to phenylalanine. Of the read, only the CDR3 DNA is kept; its 39 bases are in frame from base 1. The V end loses 2 bases and the J end loses 6 bases, and a stretch of 10 bases separates them. A word on this clone: This receptor's antigen is unknown. Within one base of it there is no much larger clone, and no base qualities were kept.

Summary of the overall study and its limitations: Higher pretreatment blood TCRbeta clonality and lower post-treatment tumor TCRbeta clonality were correlated with higher pretreatment blood Treg/Th17 ratios. The TCR analyses had only a few patients in each response group, and the authors called for validation in larger cohorts. After neoadjuvant nivolumab, non-responders showed significantly higher T cell clonality (Gini index) in PBMCs than responders did.

Rearrangement joined TRBV6-5 to TRBJ1-2, with the D gene call left open. The TCR originated in a person between 40 and 85 years old with oral cavity squamous cell carcinoma. The sequenced sample was PBMCs, obtained before nivolumab (anti-PD-1) treatment. The CDR3 amino acid sequence is: CASSYAGRDGYTF. The DNA sequence is given as TGTGCCAGCAGTTACGCGGGAAGGGATGGCTACACCTTC.